This T cell receptor beta chain was found in a study of blood T cells in healthy people across ages. The CDR3 is made up of 20 amino acids. CDR1 is MNHNS, CDR2 SASEGT, per germline. Study-level results: Estimated diversity that came from one million T cells was considered an underestimate. In older individuals, TCR beta diversity per million T cells was lower, falling roughly linearly with age.

There are a few counts of this clonotype. No antigen is known for it. With a J-beta primer mix and a sample-barcoded 5' primer, a second PCR ran about 7 to 12 cycles. TCRdb analysed the 5' RACE reads with MiXCR anew, one entry per CDR3 protein. This sample has 750,000 or so distinct CDR3 sequences; 20% to 25% occur once, and the top ten carry around 9.2%. In addition, the sample was reused for a study of T cells of mothers and their children.

The clonotype was recovered from a boy aged 5 to 17 in good health. Sequencing input: blood. The chain combines TRBV6-1 with TRBJ2-1; perhaps TRBD1 as D (6 bases). The tail of the sequence fits TRBJ2-5 better, so the J call may be wrong. This chain's CDR3 is CASSEADRMVHLGGEGTQYF. The CDR3 region has the DNA TGTGCCAGCAGTGAAGCAGACAGGATGGTCCACCTAGGGGGAGAAGGGACCCAGTACTTC.